Sequencing of this T cell receptor beta chain was carried out in a study of T cell responses to AZD1222 COVID-19 vaccine. The CDR3 is made up of 12 amino acids. CDR1 is SEHNR and CDR2 is FQNEAQ in the germline V gene (reference sequence). Here immunoSEQ multiplex PCR was the method, and the copy in TCRdb shows in-frame clones only, minus some. The sample holds about 97,000 clones, nearly 90% seen once. This clone is a singleton in its sample. One junction end does not reproduce the germline sequence, and a read error may be involved. The chain recombines TRBV7-9 with TRBJ2-7; D possibly corresponds to TRBD2 (6 bases). The clonotype originates from an adult in good health. Sequences were derived from peripheral blood, sampled on day 0 of AZD1222 vaccination. As DNA, the CDR3 is TGTGCCAGCAGCCGTTCCGGGACTGAGCGGTACTTC. Protein product: CASSRSGTERYF.